The entry below describes one T cell receptor (beta chain). Its antigen is still unknown. This sample is part of a study of graft-versus-host responses after intestinal transplantation. For the study at large: Tacrolimus and steroids were given for 2 to 3 years to all recipients after anti-thymocyte globulin induction. Study-wide results and limits: Investigators detected GvH clones in recipient marrow, with some emerging earlier in ileum or blood.

The method was immunoSEQ multiplex PCR; TCRdb's version includes in-frame clones alone and lacks a portion of them. The top ten clones hold about 0.73% of a sample with 100,000 to 140,000 clones, roughly 89% of them seen once. The length of the CDR3 is 15 residues. Germline lookup yields CDR1 SGHRS and CDR2 YFSETQ. V was clipped by 3 bases and J by 4 bases, with 16 bases between them. The sample consisted of unstimulated CD4+ T cells sorted from spleen or lymph node cells, taken before transplant. The rearrangement links TRBV5-1 to TRBJ1-1; D perhaps matches TRBD1 (6 bases). The receptor comes from a human donor who was the organ donor for an intestinal transplant. CDR3 loop: CASSYSDRVSTEAFF. CDR3 nucleotide sequence: TGCGCCAGCAGCTACTCGGACAGAGTATCCACTGAAGCTTTCTTT.